A single sample gave rise to the 4 T cell receptor beta chains below, sequenced in a study of cytomegalovirus exposure and HLA in healthy donors. PCR employed 60 Vbeta and 13 Jbeta primers. Sequencing used immunoSEQ multiplex PCR; TCRdb keeps in-frame clones, though not all of them. The sample lists about 150,000 clones, 65% to 80% occurring once. The sequencing sample was made of PBMCs. These TCRs come from a man aged 25-45 years in good health and CMV-seronegative.

Only a few counts were recorded for this clone. V gene TRBV4-1 combines with J gene TRBJ2-3; TRBD2 matches at 12 bases. With V trimmed by 3 bases and J by 2 bases, 6 bases remained unmatched. The length of the CDR3 is 17 residues. Germline CDR1 reads MGHRA; CDR2 reads YSYEKL. This chain's CDR3 is CASSHETSGGFTDTQYF. In DNA, the CDR3 is TGCGCCAGCAGCCACGAAACTAGCGGGGGGTTCACAGATACGCAGTATTTT.

The V call is TRBV28, the J call TRBJ2-3; tentative D call: TRBD2 (6 bases). Germline loops: CDR1 MDHEN, CDR2 SYDVKM. This CDR3 has 15 residues. The V and J ends lost 5 bases and 5 bases respectively, with 17 bases between them. The chain's CDR3 is CASSPLGGRQDTQYF. CDR3 nucleotide sequence: TGTGCCAGCAGTCCCTTGGGGGGAAGACAAGATACGCAGTATTTT.

This clone came up a few times. The chain links TRBV11-3 to TRBJ2-7; 9 positions match TRBD1. The CDR3 sequence is 13 residues long. V gave up 5 bases and J gave up 4 bases; unmatched junction bases: 3. Germline V CDR1 and CDR2: SGHNT, YENEEA. CDR3 region: CASSRTGAYEQYF. CDR3 nucleotide sequence: TGTGCCAGCAGCCGGACAGGGGCTTACGAGCAGTACTTC.

V usage is TRBV7-9 and J usage is TRBJ1-2, with D perhaps matching TRBD1 (5 bases). The CDR3 runs to 14 residues. Per germline, CDR1 SEHNR and CDR2 FQNEAQ (reference sequence). The V end was cut by 1 base, the J end by 2 bases, with 8 bases between. The CDR3 loop reads CASSLGGENYGYTF. CDR3 DNA sequence: TGTGCCAGCAGCTTAGGGGGGGAGAACTATGGCTACACCTTC.